The 26 T cell receptor beta chains in this list originate from one sample, sequenced in a study of shared clonotypes between healthy human individuals. CD45RO negativity and positive selection for CCR7 defined naive CD8 cells, a population that excluded terminally differentiated effector memory CD45RA+ cells. The data were produced by immunoSEQ multiplex PCR, yet TCRdb's version contains in-frame clones alone and is incomplete. The table shows roughly 2.1 million clones, with about 92% occurring only once. Input material: naive CD8+ T cells from PBMCs. The receptors shown here come from a man aged 18 to 30 in good health. Some clones in this sample may be carry-over from other donors' samples.

The chain couples TRBV27 to TRBJ2-7; D uncertain. Germline CDR1 is MNHEY and CDR2 is SMNVEV (reference sequence). V lost 5 bases to trimming and J lost 2 bases, with 16 bases between them. This CDR3 contains 15 residues. In nucleotides, the CDR3 is TGTGCCAGCAGTGCGTTGAACGTGGTCGCCTACGAGCAGTACTTC. It codes for CASSALNVVAYEQYF.

V usage is TRBV5-4 and J usage is TRBJ1-1; D unclear. Germline values: CDR1 SGHNT, CDR2 YYREEE (reference sequence). The CDR3 covers 14 residues. Between the trimmed V and J ends, which lost 4 bases and 0 bases, there was a span of 10 bases. CDR3 amino acids: CASSLGPVNTEAFF. The CDR3 DNA is TGTGCCAGCAGCCTTGGACCGGTGAACACTGAAGCTTTCTTT. Combining the CDR3 with reference TRBV5-4 and TRBJ1-1 gives the whole variable domain ETGVTQSPTHLIKTRGQQVTLRCSSQSGHNTVSWYQQALGQGPQFIFQYYREEENGRGNFPPRFSGLQFPNYSSELNVNALELDDSALYLCASSLGPVNTEAFFGQGTRLTVV.

The chain recombines TRBV29-1 with TRBJ2-7; perhaps D is TRBD1 or TRBD2 (6 bases each). CDR1 and CDR2 (germline): SQVTM, ANQGSEA. Trimming pared 5 bases from V and 0 bases from J, leaving 11 bases between. The CDR3 is made up of 13 amino acids. The CDR3 loop is CSVKGGRSYEQYF. The CDR3 bases are TGCAGCGTTAAGGGGGGACGCTCCTACGAGCAGTACTTC.

The genes are TRBV11-3 and TRBJ2-6; TRBD1 is a possible D gene (6 bases). V was pared by 5 bases and J by 1 base, with 21 bases between. There are 19 residues in the CDR3. Germline V lookup: CDR1 SGHNT, CDR2 YENEEA. This CDR3 is CASSNPTDSLGSGANVLTF. Here the CDR3 DNA reads TGTGCCAGCAGCAACCCGACGGACAGTTTGGGATCTGGGGCCAACGTCCTGACTTTC. The variable domain in full, with the rest retrieved from reference TRBV11-3 and TRBJ2-6, is EAGVVQSPRYKIIEKKQPVAFWCNPISGHNTLYWYLQNLGQGPELLIRYENEEAVDDSQLPKDRFSAERLKGVDSTLKIQPAELGDSAVYLCASSNPTDSLGSGANVLTFGAGSRLTVL.

V is TRBV7-9 and J is TRBJ2-7; possibly TRBD1 for D (6 bases). The CDR3 totals 12 residues. Trimming removed 6 bases from V and 5 bases from J, with 11 bases in between. In germline, CDR1 is SEHNR, CDR2 FQNEAQ (reference sequence). This chain's CDR3 is CASSTGRDEQYF. In DNA form, the CDR3 reads TGTGCCAGCAGTACAGGGCGCGACGAGCAGTACTTC.

The J gene is TRBJ2-1, the V gene TRBV28; 14 bases line up with TRBD2. The J segment lost 4 bases and the V segment lost 6 bases, leaving 5 bases of the junction unmatched. The CDR3 runs to 16 residues. Germline loops: CDR1 MDHEN, CDR2 SYDVKM. Here the CDR3 DNA reads TGTGCCAGCAGCTCCTGGACTAGCGGGAGGTACAATGAGCAGTTCTTC. Its protein product is CASSSWTSGRYNEQFF.

This clone occurred once. V usage is TRBV7-2 and J usage is TRBJ2-6; tentative D call: TRBD1 (6 bases). Germline loops: CDR1 SGHTA, CDR2 FQGNSA. This CDR3 is 15 amino acids long. V lost 5 bases and J lost 3, with 11 bases in between. The CDR3 DNA follows: TGTGCCAGCAGCCTAGACAGGTTTGGGGCCAACGTCCTGACTTTC. Its protein is CASSLDRFGANVLTF. Based on the CDR3 plus reference TRBV7-2 and TRBJ2-6, the full variable domain is GAGVSQSPSNKVTEKGKDVELRCDPISGHTALYWYRQSLGQGLEFLIYFQGNSAPDKSGLPSDRFSAERTGGSVSTLTIQRTQQEDSAVYLCASSLDRFGANVLTFGAGSRLTVL.

The V call is TRBV28, the J call TRBJ2-7; D is perhaps TRBD1 (6 bases). Per germline, CDR1 MDHEN and CDR2 SYDVKM. The CDR3 is made up of 14 amino acids. V dropped 5 bases and J dropped 3 bases, with 14 bases sitting between them. The CDR3 nucleotides read TGTGCCAGCAGTGCCCGACAGGATCTCTACGAGCAGTACTTC. Translation: CASSARQDLYEQYF.

In this sample, this clone turned up once. The genes are TRBV29-1 and TRBJ2-7, with 10 bases matching TRBD2. The CDR3 loop spans 15 amino acids. The V segment lost 6 bases and the J segment 1 base; nucleotides outside the gene matches: 9. Germline CDR1 and CDR2: SQVTM and ANQGSEA. Here the CDR3 DNA reads TGCAGCGTGACCGGGACTAGCGTAACTTCCTACGAGCAGTACTTC. It specifies CSVTGTSVTSYEQYF.

Comment on this clone: Other DNA sequences in the same sample also yield this CDR3. This chain links TRBV9 with TRBJ2-1; 11 bases map to TRBD2. J gave up 4 bases and V 3 bases, and 3 bases lay outside the gene matches. Germline CDR1 reads SGDLS; CDR2 reads YYNGEE. The CDR3 consists of 15 residues. The CDR3 DNA follows: TGTGCCAGCAGCGCGGGACTAGCGGAATACAATGAGCAGTTCTTC. It yields the protein CASSAGLAEYNEQFF.

The rearrangement joins TRBV15 to TRBJ2-7; D not resolved. Germline V gives CDR1 LNHNV, CDR2 YYDKDF (reference sequence). With 5 bases removed from V and 1 base from J, the gap between germline ends came to 15 bases. The CDR3 loop spans 15 amino acids. In nucleotides, the CDR3 is TGTGCCACCAGCCCGCATGGTCGGTGGTCCTACGAGCAGTACTTC. It is translated as CATSPHGRWSYEQYF.

V gene TRBV19 combines with J gene TRBJ1-4; weak D call: TRBD1 (6 bases). CDR3 length: 16 residues. Trimming removed 4 bases at V and 2 bases at J, with 14 bases between. Germline V CDR1 and CDR2: LNHDA, SQIVND (reference sequence). For the CDR3, the DNA is TGTGCCAGTAGTAAAGAAAACAGGGCCACTAATGAAAAACTGTTTTTT. Its translation is CASSKENRATNEKLFF.

The chain links TRBV6-1 to TRBJ2-7; the match to TRBD2 covers 7 bases. The V and J ends lost 3 bases and 5 bases, in that order; junction bases with no gene match: 10. This CDR3 contains 15 residues. The germline gives CDR1 MNHNS, CDR2 SASEGT. The CDR3 coding sequence is TGTGCCAGCAGTGACCGGGGCGGGAGAATTAACGAGCAGTACTTC. Translated, it gives CASSDRGGRINEQYF.

This clone was recorded once. The J gene is TRBJ2-1, the V gene TRBV13, with D uncertain. V was cut by 0 bases and J by 9 bases, with 12 bases left in between. Looked up from germline, CDR1 is PRHDT and CDR2 is FYEKMQ (reference sequence). CDR3 length: 14 amino acids. The CDR3 spells CASSLGRQPGEQFF. In nucleotides, the CDR3 is TGTGCCAGCAGCTTAGGGCGGCAACCGGGTGAGCAGTTCTTC.

This clone was seen once. The chain joins TRBV5-6 to TRBJ2-7, with 10 nucleotides matching TRBD1. Germline V gene sequence: CDR1 SGHDT, CDR2 YYEEEE. V dropped 4 bases and J dropped 2; count of bases not matched to a gene: 6. The CDR3 has 15 residues. CDR3 bases: TGTGCCAGCAGCCGAACGGACAGGGGGGCCTACGAGCAGTACTTC. Amino acids: CASSRTDRGAYEQYF.

The sample holds one count of this clone. V usage is TRBV29-1 and J usage is TRBJ2-3; a weak D match, TRBD2 (6 bases). Germline CDR1 is SQVTM and CDR2 is ANQGSEA. Trimming pared 0 bases from V and 5 bases from J, leaving 12 bases between. CDR3 length: 14 amino acids. The CDR3 loop reads CSVEEAGRGDTQYF. DNA for the CDR3: TGCAGCGTTGAAGAGGCGGGGCGGGGAGATACGCAGTATTTT.

This sequence joins TRBV7-9 and TRBJ2-7; D remains unclear. The germline V and J ends were trimmed by 1 base and 1 base, with 8 bases remaining between them. Germline V CDR1 and CDR2: SEHNR, FQNEAQ (reference sequence). This CDR3 has 14 residues. CDR3 DNA sequence: TGTGCCAGCAGCTTAGGCGACGGATCCTACGAGCAGTACTTC. Residues: CASSLGDGSYEQYF. The full variable domain, in which reference TRBV7-9 and TRBJ2-7 provide the parts outside the CDR3, is DTGVSQNPRHKITKRGQNVTFRCDPISEHNRLYWYRQTLGQGPEFLTYFQNEAQLEKSRLLSDRFSAERPKGSFSTLEIQRTEQGDSAMYLCASSLGDGSYEQYFGPGTRLTVT.

The chain recombines TRBV5-4 with TRBJ2-1; the match to TRBD2 covers 11 bases. Germline CDR1 SGHNT, CDR2 YYREEE (reference sequence). The CDR3 is 18 residues long. Germline trimming cut 5 bases from V and 0 bases from J; bases unmatched to any gene: 10. CDR3 DNA sequence: TGTGCCAGCAGGTCGTCGACTAGCGGGAAGATCTCCTACAATGAGCAGTTCTTC. Its protein is CASRSSTSGKISYNEQFF.

This chain links TRBV27 with TRBJ2-7; D is ambiguous. The germline V and J ends were trimmed by 1 base and 5 bases, with 6 bases remaining between them. The germline gives CDR1 MNHEY, CDR2 SMNVEV (reference sequence). The CDR3 is 12 residues long. This CDR3 reads CASSLWGNEQYF. CDR3 nucleotides: TGTGCCAGCAGTTTATGGGGTAACGAGCAGTACTTC.

V usage is TRBV29-1 and J usage is TRBJ2-3; 13 positions agree with TRBD2. J gave up 4 bases and V 6 bases, and 7 bases lay outside the gene matches. The CDR3 has 15 residues. Germline CDR1 SQVTM, CDR2 ANQGSEA. The CDR3 spells CSVQRTSGRSDTQYF. CDR3 in DNA: TGCAGCGTCCAAAGGACTAGCGGGAGATCAGATACGCAGTATTTT.

A word on this clone: The sample contains more than one DNA sequence encoding this CDR3. V and J are TRBV27 and TRBJ2-7; D is unclear. The CDR3 runs 13 residues. Trimming stripped 2 bases from V and 0 bases from J, with 5 bases between. Germline CDR1 and CDR2: MNHEY and SMNVEV (reference sequence). CDR3 loop: CASSLIASYEQYF. CDR3 nucleotides: TGTGCCAGCAGTTTAATTGCCTCCTACGAGCAGTACTTC.

This chain connects TRBV4-3 to TRBJ1-1; D is ambiguous. The length of the CDR3 is 15 residues. Trimming stripped 3 bases from V and 1 base from J, with 12 bases between. CDR1 LGHNA and CDR2 YSLEER come from the germline V gene. This chain's CDR3 is CASSQRTMKNTEAFF. The CDR3 DNA follows: TGCGCCAGCAGCCAGCGGACGATGAAGAACACTGAAGCTTTCTTT.

This clone was observed a handful of times. The CDR3 here is CASSLIAKNIQYF. In nucleotides, the CDR3 is TGTGCCAGTAGCCTCATAGCCAAAAACATTCAGTACTTC. The rearrangement joins TRBV19 to TRBJ2-4; D unclear. Trimming took off 6 bases at V and 0 bases at J, with 6 bases between the two ends. This CDR3 has 13 amino acids. Germline CDR1 reads LNHDA; CDR2 reads SQIVND (reference sequence).

This rearrangement joins TRBV7-9 to TRBJ1-5; no reliable D call. The V gene's germline CDR1 is SEHNR and CDR2 FQNEAQ (reference sequence). Trimming removed 7 bases at V and 7 bases at J, with 11 bases between. This CDR3 spans 12 amino acids. The CDR3 here is CASNRAEQPQHF. CDR3 DNA: TGTGCCAGCAATCGGGCTGAGCAGCCCCAGCATTTT.

V and J are TRBV5-1 and TRBJ2-2; 8 bases are shared with TRBD1. This CDR3 spans 16 amino acids. Germline V gene lookup returns CDR1 SGHRS and CDR2 YFSETQ. J lost 2 bases, V lost 4 bases, and 7 bases had no gene match. CDR3 bases: TGCGCCAGCAGCCCAAACAGGGGGACCAACACCGGGGAGCTGTTTTTT. This sequence encodes CASSPNRGTNTGELFF.

This clone was observed a single time. The chain carries TRBV10-1 and TRBJ2-3; 12 positions match TRBD2. This CDR3 has 16 residues. V shed 0 bases and J 6 bases; nucleotides not matched to a gene: 4. CDR1 and CDR2 (germline): WNHNN, SYGVQD (reference sequence). Here the CDR3 DNA reads TGCGCCAGCAGTGAGTCGCGACTAGCGGGAGCTGATACGCAGTATTTT. Its protein is CASSESRLAGADTQYF.